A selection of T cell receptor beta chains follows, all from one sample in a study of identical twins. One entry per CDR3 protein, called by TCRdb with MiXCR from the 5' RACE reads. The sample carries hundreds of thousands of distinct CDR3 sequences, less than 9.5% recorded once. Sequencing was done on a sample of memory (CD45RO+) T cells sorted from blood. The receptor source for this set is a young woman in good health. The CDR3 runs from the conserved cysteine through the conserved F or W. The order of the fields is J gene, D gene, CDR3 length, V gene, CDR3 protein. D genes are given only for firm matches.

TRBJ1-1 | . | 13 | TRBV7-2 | CASSETRGTEAFF
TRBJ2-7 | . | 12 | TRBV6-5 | CASSPSTQDYSF
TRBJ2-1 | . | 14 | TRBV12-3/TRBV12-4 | CASSFHYPYNEQFF
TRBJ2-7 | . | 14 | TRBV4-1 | CASSQVMAAREQYF
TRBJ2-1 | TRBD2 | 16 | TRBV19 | CASSYSTGTSGAFRLF
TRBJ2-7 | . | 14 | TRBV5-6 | CASSLSSAPYEQYF
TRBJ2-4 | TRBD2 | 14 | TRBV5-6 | CASSLGTSGGVQYF
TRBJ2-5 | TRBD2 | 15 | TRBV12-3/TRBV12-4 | CASTTGTSGGETQYF
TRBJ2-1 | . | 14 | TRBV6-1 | CASSDLLGGNEQFF
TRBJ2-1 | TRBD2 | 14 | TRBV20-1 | CSACGRRRYNEQFF
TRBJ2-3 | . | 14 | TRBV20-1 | CSASFFASTDTQYF
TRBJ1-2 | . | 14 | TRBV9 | CASSVGTVSGGYTF
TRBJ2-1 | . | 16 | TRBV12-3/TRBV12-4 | CASSLTPRISYNEQFF
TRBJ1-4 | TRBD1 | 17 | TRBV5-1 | CASSFLLDRKANEKLFF
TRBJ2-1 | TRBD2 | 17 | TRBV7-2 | CASSDPGLAISYNEQFF
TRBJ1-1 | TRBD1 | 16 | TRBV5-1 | CASSRQGVSMNTEAFF
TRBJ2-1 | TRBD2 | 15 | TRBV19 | CATSGGTSGRNEQFF
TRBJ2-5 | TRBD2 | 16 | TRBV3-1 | CASSQDRIAGQETQYF
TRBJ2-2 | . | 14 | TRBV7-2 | CASSPIVGGGELFF
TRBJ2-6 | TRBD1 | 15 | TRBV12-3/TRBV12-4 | CASRRTGVGANVLTF
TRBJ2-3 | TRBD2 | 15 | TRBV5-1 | CASSLATSIRDTQYF
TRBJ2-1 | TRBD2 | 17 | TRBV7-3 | CASSLDSSSGGHNEQFF
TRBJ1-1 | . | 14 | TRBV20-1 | CSAREGHSGTEAFF